These T cell receptor beta chains were read from a single sample in a study of beta chain features in type 1 diabetes. TCRdb's copy holds only in-frame clones and misses some; the assay was immunoSEQ multiplex PCR. The sample holds about 99,000 clones, under 30% seen once. Sequencing used central memory CD4+ T cells from blood. The source of these receptors is a woman younger than 30 with type 1 diabetes. The CDR3 runs from the conserved cysteine through the conserved F or W. A D gene is named only where the DNA matches it firmly. Only some rows state a clone size, as once, few, many or a class for expanded clones.

J	D	V	size	DNA	CDR3
TRBJ2-5	-	TRBV7-8	-	TGTGCCAGCAGCTCCCCAATCCGGGCCCAATCCCCAGGGTCGGGAGAGACCCAGTACTTC	CASSSPIRAQSPGSGETQYF
TRBJ1-4	-	TRBV2	few	TGTGCCAGCAGTTCGTTGACAGGAGGCTTAGGTGAAAAACTGTTTTTT	CASSSLTGGLGEKLFF
TRBJ2-1	-	TRBV5-1	-	TGCGCCAGCAGCCTAGTGACCCGCTACAATGAGCAGTTCTTC	CASSLVTRYNEQFF
TRBJ2-1	TRBD2	TRBV5-4	few	TGTGCCAGCAGCTCCGGGACTAGCGGGAGTGGTGAGCAGTTCTTC	CASSSGTSGSGEQFF
TRBJ1-2	-	TRBV4-3	-	TGCGCCAGCAGCCAAGAACTAGTAGGGATCTACTATGGCTACACCTTC	CASSQELVGIYYGYTF
TRBJ2-1	TRBD2	TRBV11-2	-	TGTGCCAGCACCCGGACTAGCGGGAGAAGTGATGAGCAGTTCTTC	CASTRTSGRSDEQFF
TRBJ2-1	TRBD2	TRBV6-5	-	TGTGCCAGCAGTTACTCCACTAGCGGGAAGGTTGAGCAGTTCTTC	CASSYSTSGKVEQFF
TRBJ2-7	-	TRBV30	few	TGTGCCTGGAGTACACAGGGACCCTACGAGCAGTACTTC	CAWSTQGPYEQYF
TRBJ2-5	TRBD2	TRBV2	few	TGTGCCAGCAGTCGACTAGCGGGAGAACGGCAAGAGACCCAGTACTTC	CASSRLAGERQETQYF
TRBJ2-5	-	TRBV5-1	-	TGCGCCAGCAGCATCGGCCAAGGGGGAGAGACCCAGTACTTC	CASSIGQGGETQYF
TRBJ2-3	-	TRBV12-5	-	TGTGCTAGCTCGTACACAGATACGCAGTATTTT	CASSYTDTQYF
TRBJ2-3	TRBD1	TRBV15	few	TGTGCCACCAGCAGAGGACAGGGATACACAGATACGCAGTATTTT	CATSRGQGYTDTQYF
TRBJ2-3	TRBD2	TRBV7-9	few	TGTGCCAGCAGCCCAAAACTAGCGGGAGCGGCAGATACGCAGTATTTT	CASSPKLAGAADTQYF
TRBJ2-2	-	TRBV7-9	-	TGTGCCAGCAGCTTAGGGCCAGCGGCAAACACCGGGGAGCTGTTTTTT	CASSLGPAANTGELFF
TRBJ2-3	TRBD2	TRBV30	-	TGTGCCTGGAGTCCCCCTCGCGGGAGGGCCGAAGTCCCAGATACGCAGTATTTT	CAWSPPRGRAEVPDTQYF
TRBJ2-6	TRBD1	TRBV9	few	TGTGCCAGCAGCCGGGACAGGGGGCTTTATGGAGGTGGGGCCAACGTCCTGACTTTC	CASSRDRGLYGGGANVLTF
TRBJ2-1	TRBD1	TRBV11-3	few	TGTGCCAGCGCCCGGGACAGGGTAAAAGATGAGCAGTTCTTC	CASARDRVKDEQFF
TRBJ1-5	TRBD1	TRBV30	-	TGTGCCTGGAGTCGGGACAGGGCGGATCAGCCCCAGCATTTT	CAWSRDRADQPQHF
TRBJ1-1	-	TRBV19	few	TGTGCCAGTAGTGTCAACAGTCGGCACACTGAAGCTTTCTTT	CASSVNSRHTEAFF
TRBJ2-7	-	TRBV7-2	-	TGTGCCACTGGGGCCTACTCCTACGAGCAGTACTTC	CATGAYSYEQYF
TRBJ2-3	TRBD2	TRBV6-6	once	TGTGCCAGCAGTTACTTCGTGGCGGGAGTCCCAGATACGCAGTATTTT	CASSYFVAGVPDTQYF
TRBJ2-7	TRBD2	TRBV29-1	many	TGCAGCGTTGGATCTTGGGGTCTAGCGGGAGTAGGCAACGAGCAGTACTTC	CSVGSWGLAGVGNEQYF
TRBJ2-6	-	TRBV11-1	few	TGTGCCAGCAGCATCGCGAGCTCTGGGGCCAACGTCCTGACTTTC	CASSIASSGANVLTF
TRBJ2-2	TRBD1	TRBV6-5	-	TGTGCCAGCAGGCGAGGACAGGTGGACACCGGGGAGCTGTTTTTT	CASRRGQVDTGELFF
TRBJ1-5	-	TRBV4-3	-	TGCGCCAGCAGCCTTACTACAAATCAGCCCCAGCATTTT	CASSLTTNQPQHF
TRBJ2-1	TRBD2	TRBV7-8	few	TGTGCCAGCAGCTTAACGTCTAGCGGGTTCCCGTTCTTC	CASSLTSSGFPFF
TRBJ2-1	TRBD2	TRBV5-1	-	TGCGCCAGCAGCCCCCAGCCTAGCGGGGATTACAATGAGCAGTTCTTC	CASSPQPSGDYNEQFF
TRBJ2-3	TRBD1	TRBV19	few	TGTGCCAGTAGTCTCCTGGGGACGGGGACAGGGATGACAGATACGCAGTATTTT	CASSLLGTGTGMTDTQYF
TRBJ2-3	-	TRBV6-1	-	TGTGCCAGCAGTCCGGAGGGAGATACGCAGTATTTT	CASSPEGDTQYF
TRBJ1-5	-	TRBV7-2	-	TGTGCCAGCAGCTTGCGGGTTATGGATCAGCCCCAGCATTTT	CASSLRVMDQPQHF
TRBJ2-3	-	TRBV29-1	-	TGCAGCGTTGGGGGGGATCTAGCTAGTGGAGATACGCAGTATTTT	CSVGGDLASGDTQYF
TRBJ2-7	-	TRBV28	-	TGTGCCAGCAGTTTAGAAGGGGGTTACGAGCAGTACTTC	CASSLEGGYEQYF
TRBJ2-1	-	TRBV2	few	TGTGCCAGCAGTGAAGCGCGTTCGAATGAGCAGTTCTTC	CASSEARSNEQFF
TRBJ2-5	TRBD1	TRBV29-1	-	TGCAGCGCCAGCGGACAGGTGAAAGAGACCCAGTACTTC	CSASGQVKETQYF
TRBJ1-3	TRBD1	TRBV7-2	few	TGTGCCAGCAGCCTCCCCGGGACAGGCAGAAACACCATATATTTT	CASSLPGTGRNTIYF
TRBJ2-1	-	TRBV11-2	-	TGTGCCAGCAGCTTTATTGATACTTACTCCTACAATGAGCAGTTCTTC	CASSFIDTYSYNEQFF
TRBJ2-3	-	TRBV19	few	TGTGCCATTCACCCTGGGGGGATTACGCAGTATTTT	CAIHPGGITQYF
TRBJ2-5	-	TRBV14	-	TGTGCCAGCAGCCCTCGGGGGAGCAGAGAGACCCAGTACTTC	CASSPRGSRETQYF
TRBJ1-5	TRBD1	TRBV5-8	-	TGTGCCAGCAGCTTGGACAGGGGGCGAGATCAGCCCCAGCATTTT	CASSLDRGRDQPQHF
TRBJ2-5	TRBD2	TRBV5-1	-	TGCGCCAGCAGCTTGGAGGGGCAGGGAGGGGAGACCCAGTACTTC	CASSLEGQGGETQYF
TRBJ2-2	-	TRBV7-2	few	TGTGCCAGCAGCGGACGGGGTGGATCCGGGGAGCTGTTTTTT	CASSGRGGSGELFF
TRBJ2-3	-	TRBV6-5	-	TGTGCCAGCAGGTTTGGGAGGAGGACAGATACGCAGTATTTT	CASRFGRRTDTQYF
TRBJ1-4	-	TRBV5-4	few	TGTGCCAGCAGCTCGGCCTGGGGCGAAAAACTGTTTTTT	CASSSAWGEKLFF
TRBJ2-3	TRBD2	TRBV28	-	TGTGCCAGCAGTCTTGGACTAGCGGGTACTACAGATACGCAGTATTTT	CASSLGLAGTTDTQYF
TRBJ1-2	-	TRBV5-6	-	TGTGCCAGCAGCTTTACTGTCGGGGATGGCTACACCTTC	CASSFTVGDGYTF
TRBJ2-1	TRBD2	TRBV7-3	-	TGTGCCAGCAGCTCCCGACTAGCGGGAGGCCGCAGTGAGCAGTTCTTC	CASSSRLAGGRSEQFF